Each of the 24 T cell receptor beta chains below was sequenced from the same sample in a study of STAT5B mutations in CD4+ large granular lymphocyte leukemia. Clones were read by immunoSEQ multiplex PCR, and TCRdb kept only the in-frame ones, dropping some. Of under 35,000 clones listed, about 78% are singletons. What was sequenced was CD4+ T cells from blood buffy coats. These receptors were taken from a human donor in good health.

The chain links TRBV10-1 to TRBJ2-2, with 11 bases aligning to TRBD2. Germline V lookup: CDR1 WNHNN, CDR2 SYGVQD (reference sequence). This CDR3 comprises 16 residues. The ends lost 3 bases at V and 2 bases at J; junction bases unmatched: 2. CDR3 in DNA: TGCGCCAGCAGTGACACTAGCGGGAGAAACACCGGGGAGCTGTTTTTT. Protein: CASSDTSGRNTGELFF.

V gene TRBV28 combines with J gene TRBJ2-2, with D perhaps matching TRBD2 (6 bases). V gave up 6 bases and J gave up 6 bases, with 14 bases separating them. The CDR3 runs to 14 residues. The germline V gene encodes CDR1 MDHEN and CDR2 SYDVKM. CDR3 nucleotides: TGTGCCAGCAGCCGTTGGGGGGACGCCGGGGAGCTGTTTTTT. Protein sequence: CASSRWGDAGELFF. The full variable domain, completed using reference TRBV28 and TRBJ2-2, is DVKVTQSSRYLVKRTGEKVFLECVQDMDHENMFWYRQDPGLGLRLIYFSYDVKMKEKGDIPEGYSVSREKKERFSLILESASTNQTSMYLCASSRWGDAGELFFGEGSRLTVL.

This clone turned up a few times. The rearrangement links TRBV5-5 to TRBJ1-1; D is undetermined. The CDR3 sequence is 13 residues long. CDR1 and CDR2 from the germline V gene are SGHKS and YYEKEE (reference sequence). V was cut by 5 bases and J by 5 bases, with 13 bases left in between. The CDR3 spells CASRGSYGTEAFF. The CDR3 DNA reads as TGTGCCAGCAGGGGGAGTTACGGGACTGAAGCTTTCTTT.

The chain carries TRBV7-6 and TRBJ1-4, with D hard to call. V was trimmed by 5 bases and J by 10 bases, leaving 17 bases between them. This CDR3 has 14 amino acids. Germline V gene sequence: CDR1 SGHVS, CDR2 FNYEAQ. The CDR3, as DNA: TGTGCCAGCAGCGATGACTCGATGGTTGGAAAACTGTTTTTT. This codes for CASSDDSMVGKLFF.

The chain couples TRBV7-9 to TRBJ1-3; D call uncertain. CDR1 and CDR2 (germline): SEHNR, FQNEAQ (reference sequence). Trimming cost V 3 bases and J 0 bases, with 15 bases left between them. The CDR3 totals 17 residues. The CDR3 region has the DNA TGTGCCAGCAGCTTGTTGTCTCGCCCCAGCTCTGGAAACACCATATATTTT. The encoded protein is CASSLLSRPSSGNTIYF.

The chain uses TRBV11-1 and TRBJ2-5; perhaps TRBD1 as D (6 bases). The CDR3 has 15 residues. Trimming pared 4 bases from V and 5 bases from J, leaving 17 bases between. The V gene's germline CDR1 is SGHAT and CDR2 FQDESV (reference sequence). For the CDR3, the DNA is TGTGCCAGCAGCTCCATACAGGGTATGAGGGAGACCCAGTACTTC. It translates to CASSSIQGMRETQYF.

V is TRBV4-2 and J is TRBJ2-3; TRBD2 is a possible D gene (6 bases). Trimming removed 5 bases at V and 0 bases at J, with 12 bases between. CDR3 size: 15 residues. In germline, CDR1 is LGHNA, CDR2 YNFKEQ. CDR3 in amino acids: CASSDGTSSTDTQYF. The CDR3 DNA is TGTGCCAGCAGCGACGGGACTTCTAGCACAGATACGCAGTATTTT.

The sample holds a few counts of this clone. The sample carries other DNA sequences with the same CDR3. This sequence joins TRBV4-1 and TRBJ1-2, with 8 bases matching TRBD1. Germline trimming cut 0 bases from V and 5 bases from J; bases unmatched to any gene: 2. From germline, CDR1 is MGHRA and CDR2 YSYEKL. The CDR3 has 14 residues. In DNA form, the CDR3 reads TGCGCCAGCAGCCAAGAGACAGGGGATTATGGCTACACCTTC. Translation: CASSQETGDYGYTF.

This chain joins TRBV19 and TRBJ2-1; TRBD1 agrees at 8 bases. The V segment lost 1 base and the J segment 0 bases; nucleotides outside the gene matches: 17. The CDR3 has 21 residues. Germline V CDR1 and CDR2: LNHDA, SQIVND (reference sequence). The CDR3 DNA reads TGTGCCAGTAGTATAGGGGACAGGAGAGGGCTACCCCTTAGCTCCTACAATGAGCAGTTCTTC. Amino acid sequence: CASSIGDRRGLPLSSYNEQFF.

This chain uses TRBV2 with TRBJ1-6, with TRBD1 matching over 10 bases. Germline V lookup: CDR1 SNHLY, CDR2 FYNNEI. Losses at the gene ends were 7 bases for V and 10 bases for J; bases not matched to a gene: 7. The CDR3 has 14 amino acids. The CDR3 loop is CASKGTGEYSPLHF. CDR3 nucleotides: TGTGCCAGCAAAGGGACAGGGGAGTACTCACCCCTCCACTTT.

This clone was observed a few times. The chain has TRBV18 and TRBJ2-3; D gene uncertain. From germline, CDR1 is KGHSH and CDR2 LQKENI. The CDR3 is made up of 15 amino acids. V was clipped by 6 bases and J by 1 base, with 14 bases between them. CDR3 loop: CASSQNTAGTDTQYF. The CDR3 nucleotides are TGTGCCAGCTCTCAGAACACAGCTGGCACAGATACGCAGTATTTT.

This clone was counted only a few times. The chain's CDR3 is CSVERGNTEAFF. CDR3 sequence (DNA): TGCAGCGTTGAAAGGGGAAACACTGAAGCTTTCTTT. The chain combines TRBV29-1 with TRBJ1-1; a possible D gene is TRBD1 (5 bases). The CDR3 sequence is 12 residues long. Germline CDR1 SQVTM, CDR2 ANQGSEA. Trimming removed 2 bases from V and 2 bases from J, with 6 bases in between.

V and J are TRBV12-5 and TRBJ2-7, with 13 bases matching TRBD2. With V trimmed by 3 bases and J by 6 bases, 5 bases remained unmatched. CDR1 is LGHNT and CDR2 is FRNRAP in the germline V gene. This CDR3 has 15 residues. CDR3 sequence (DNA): TGTGCTAGTGGTTTCCTCGGACTAGCGGGAGTCGAGCAGTACTTC. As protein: CASGFLGLAGVEQYF.

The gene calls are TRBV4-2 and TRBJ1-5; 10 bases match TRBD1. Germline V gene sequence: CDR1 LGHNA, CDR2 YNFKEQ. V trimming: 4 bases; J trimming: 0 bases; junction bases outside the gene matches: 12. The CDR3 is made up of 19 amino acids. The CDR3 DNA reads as TGTGCCAGCAGCCGAGCAATGGGACAGGGGTTTTATAGCAATCAGCCCCAGCATTTT. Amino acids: CASSRAMGQGFYSNQPQHF.

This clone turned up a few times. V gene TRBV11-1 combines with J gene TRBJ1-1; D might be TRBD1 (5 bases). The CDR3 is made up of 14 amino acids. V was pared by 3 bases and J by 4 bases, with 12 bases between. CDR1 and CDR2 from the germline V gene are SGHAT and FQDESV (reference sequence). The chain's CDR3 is CASSLGEWGTEAFF. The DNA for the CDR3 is TGTGCCAGCAGCTTGGGGGAATGGGGCACTGAAGCTTTCTTT.

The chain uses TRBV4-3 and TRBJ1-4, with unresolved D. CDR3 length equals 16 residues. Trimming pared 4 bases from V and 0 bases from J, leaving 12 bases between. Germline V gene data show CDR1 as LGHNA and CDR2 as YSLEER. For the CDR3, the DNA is TGCGCCAGCAGCCCAACGGGCGTCGCAACTAATGAAAAACTGTTTTTT. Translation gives CASSPTGVATNEKLFF.

Here the CDR3 reads CASSLPISGGANNEQFF. CDR3 DNA: TGTGCCAGCAGCTTACCAATCTCCGGGGGGGCTAACAATGAGCAGTTCTTC. The J gene is TRBJ2-1, the V gene TRBV5-6; 8 bases match TRBD2. CDR3 length: 17 amino acids. Germline V lookup: CDR1 SGHDT, CDR2 YYEEEE. J gave up 5 bases and V 2 bases, and 12 bases lay outside the gene matches.

CDR3 sequence: CAWSVGNEKLFF. The CDR3 nucleotides are TGTGCCTGGAGTGTGGGCAATGAAAAACTGTTTTTT. J is TRBJ1-4 and V is TRBV30; D uncertain. This CDR3 has 12 residues. Germline values: CDR1 GTSNPN, CDR2 SVGIG (reference sequence). The germline V and J ends were trimmed by 0 bases and 5 bases, with 4 bases remaining between them.

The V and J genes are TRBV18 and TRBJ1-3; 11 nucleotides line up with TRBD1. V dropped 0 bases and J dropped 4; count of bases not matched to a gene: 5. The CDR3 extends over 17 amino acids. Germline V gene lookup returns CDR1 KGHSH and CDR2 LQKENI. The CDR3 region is CASSPPGQGVQGNTIYF. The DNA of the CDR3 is TGTGCCAGCTCACCACCGGGACAGGGGGTCCAGGGAAACACCATATATTTT.

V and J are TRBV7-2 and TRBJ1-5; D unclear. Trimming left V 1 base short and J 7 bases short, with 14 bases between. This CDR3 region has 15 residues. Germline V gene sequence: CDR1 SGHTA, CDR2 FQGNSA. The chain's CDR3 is CASSLGGEVGQPQHF. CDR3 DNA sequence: TGTGCCAGCAGCTTAGGGGGTGAGGTAGGACAGCCCCAGCATTTT.

The DNA of the CDR3 is TGCGCCAGCAGCTTGGCGACAGCTAAAAATGAAAAACTGTTTTTT. Translating it yields CASSLATAKNEKLFF. V and J are TRBV5-1 and TRBJ1-4, with D perhaps matching TRBD1 (5 bases). Germline V gene data show CDR1 as SGHRS and CDR2 as YFSETQ. Trimming shortened V by 0 bases and J by 5 bases, and 11 bases separated the two germline ends. The CDR3 spans 15 residues.

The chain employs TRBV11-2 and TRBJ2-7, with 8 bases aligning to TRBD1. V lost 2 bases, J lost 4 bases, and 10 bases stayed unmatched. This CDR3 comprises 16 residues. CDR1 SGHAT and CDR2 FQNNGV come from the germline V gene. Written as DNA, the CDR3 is TGTGCCAGCAGCTTATTTACCGGACAGGGAACTTACGAGCAGTACTTC. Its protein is CASSLFTGQGTYEQYF.

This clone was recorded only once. In DNA, the CDR3 is TGTGCCAGCAGTGGACAGGGCGGCTATGGCTACACCTTC. Residues: CASSGQGGYGYTF. This chain connects TRBV7-2 to TRBJ1-2; 8 bases are a match to TRBD1. The J segment lost 4 bases and the V segment lost 6 bases, leaving 4 bases of the junction unmatched. Germline V gene sequence: CDR1 SGHTA, CDR2 FQGNSA. The CDR3 sequence is 13 residues long. Filled out from reference TRBV7-2 and TRBJ1-2, the complete variable domain reads GAGVSQSPSNKVTEKGKDVELRCDPISGHTALYWYRQSLGQGLEFLIYFQGNSAPDKSGLPSDRFSAERTGGSVSTLTIQRTQQEDSAVYLCASSGQGGYGYTFGSGTRLTVV.

The CDR3 nucleotides are TGTGCCAGCAGGTTCGTCAGACCCCCCAGCTGGGGCGAGCAGTACTTC. Amino acid sequence: CASRFVRPPSWGEQYF. The chain carries TRBV6-6 and TRBJ2-7; no reliable D call. This CDR3 is built from 16 residues. From germline, CDR1 is MNHNY and CDR2 SVGAGI (reference sequence). Trimming pared 6 bases from V and 6 bases from J, leaving 24 bases between.